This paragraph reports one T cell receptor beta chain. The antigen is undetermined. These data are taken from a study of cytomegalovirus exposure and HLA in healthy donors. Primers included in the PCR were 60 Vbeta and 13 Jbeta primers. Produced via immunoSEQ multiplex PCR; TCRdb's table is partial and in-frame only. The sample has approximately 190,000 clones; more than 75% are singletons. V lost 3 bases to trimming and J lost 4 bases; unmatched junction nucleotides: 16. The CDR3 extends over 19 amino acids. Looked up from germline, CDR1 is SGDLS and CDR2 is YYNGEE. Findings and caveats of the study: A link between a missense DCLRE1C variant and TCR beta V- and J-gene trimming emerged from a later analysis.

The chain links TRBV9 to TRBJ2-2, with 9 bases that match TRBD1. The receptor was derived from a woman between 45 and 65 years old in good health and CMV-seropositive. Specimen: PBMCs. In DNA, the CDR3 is TGTGCCAGCAGCGCACCAGTACAGGGGGCGAGGGGGAGCACCGGGGAGCTGTTTTTT. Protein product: CASSAPVQGARGSTGELFF.